The rows below give T cell receptor beta chains drawn from one sample of a study of persistence of HIV-infected CD4 T cells. The antigens these receptors bind are not known. Here immunoSEQ multiplex PCR was the method, and the copy in TCRdb shows in-frame clones only, minus some. This repertoire shows 35,000 to 45,000 clones, around 80% found once; its top ten account for approximately 1.5%. The sample here was CD4+ T cells sorted from PBMCs after approximately 20-hour stimulation, taken from a patient who received antiretroviral therapy. Every receptor here comes from an adult man with HIV who was CMV-seropositive. Both conserved end residues are part of each CDR3. A D gene is named only where the DNA matches it firmly. Clone size is not always given. Where it is, it says once, few, many or a class for expanded clones.

abundance: NA; len: 14; j_gene: TRBJ2-3; d_gene: NA; v_gene: TRBV5-4; CDR3nt: TGTGCCAGCAGCTTGAAGTCCACCACAGATACGCAGTATTTT; CDR3aa: CASSLKSTTDTQYF
abundance: NA; len: 13; j_gene: TRBJ2-7; d_gene: NA; v_gene: TRBV19; CDR3nt: TGTGCCAGTAGTATATATGGGAACCACGAGCAGTACTTC; CDR3aa: CASSIYGNHEQYF
abundance: once; len: 16; j_gene: TRBJ1-1; d_gene: TRBD1; v_gene: TRBV14; CDR3nt: TGTGCCAGCAGCCAAAGGGACCGGGACAGGAACACTGAAGCTTTCTTT; CDR3aa: CASSQRDRDRNTEAFF
abundance: NA; len: 15; j_gene: TRBJ1-1; d_gene: TRBD1; v_gene: TRBV9; CDR3nt: TGTGCCAGCAGCGTACTGGGACAGACGAACACTGAAGCTTTCTTT; CDR3aa: CASSVLGQTNTEAFF
abundance: NA; len: 15; j_gene: TRBJ1-4; d_gene: NA; v_gene: TRBV5-5; CDR3nt: TGTGCCAGCAGCTCGTGGTTGGAGGCTAATGAAAAACTGTTTTTT; CDR3aa: CASSSWLEANEKLFF
abundance: NA; len: 15; j_gene: TRBJ2-7; d_gene: TRBD2; v_gene: TRBV7-2; CDR3nt: TGTGCCAGCAGCATGCAGACTAGCGCGGGCGACGAGCAGTACTTC; CDR3aa: CASSMQTSAGDEQYF
abundance: NA; len: 13; j_gene: TRBJ2-1; d_gene: TRBD1; v_gene: TRBV7-8; CDR3nt: TGTGCCAGCAGCCAGGGGACAGACAATGAGCAGTTCTTC; CDR3aa: CASSQGTDNEQFF
abundance: few; len: 13; j_gene: TRBJ1-2; d_gene: NA; v_gene: TRBV6-5; CDR3nt: TGTGCCAGCAGTTACACTAGGGCAACAGGCTACACCTTC; CDR3aa: CASSYTRATGYTF
abundance: NA; len: 15; j_gene: TRBJ1-1; d_gene: NA; v_gene: TRBV12-5; CDR3nt: TGTGCTAGTGGTCCACCACAGCTGATGAACACTGAAGCTTTCTTT; CDR3aa: CASGPPQLMNTEAFF
abundance: NA; len: 14; j_gene: TRBJ2-7; d_gene: TRBD2; v_gene: TRBV15; CDR3nt: TGTGCCACCAGCAGAGTCGGGGGGACCTACGAGCAGTACTTC; CDR3aa: CATSRVGGTYEQYF
abundance: NA; len: 17; j_gene: TRBJ1-5; d_gene: TRBD1; v_gene: TRBV5-6; CDR3nt: TGTGCCAGCAGCTTTTTTGGGAAGGGACAGCTCAATCAGCCCCAGCATTTT; CDR3aa: CASSFFGKGQLNQPQHF
abundance: NA; len: 15; j_gene: TRBJ2-6; d_gene: NA; v_gene: TRBV6-1; CDR3nt: TGTGCCAGCAGTGAATGGGGCTCTGGGGCCAACGTCCTGACTTTC; CDR3aa: CASSEWGSGANVLTF
abundance: NA; len: 13; j_gene: TRBJ2-7; d_gene: NA; v_gene: TRBV19; CDR3nt: TGTGCCAGTAGTATTGGATTTCACTACGAGCAGTACTTC; CDR3aa: CASSIGFHYEQYF
abundance: NA; len: 14; j_gene: TRBJ1-1; d_gene: NA; v_gene: TRBV7-9; CDR3nt: TGTGCCAGCAGCCCTACAGCGACTAACACTGAAGCTTTCTTT; CDR3aa: CASSPTATNTEAFF
abundance: NA; len: 18; j_gene: TRBJ1-3; d_gene: TRBD1; v_gene: TRBV18; CDR3nt: TGTGCCAGCTCCGCCCGGGACAGGGGCTTGGACAGAGGAAACACCATATATTTT; CDR3aa: CASSARDRGLDRGNTIYF
abundance: few; len: 15; j_gene: TRBJ1-5; d_gene: NA; v_gene: TRBV6-5; CDR3nt: TGTGCCAGCAGCGGGGGGAAATTTAGCAATCAGCCCCAGCATTTT; CDR3aa: CASSGGKFSNQPQHF
abundance: NA; len: 16; j_gene: TRBJ1-6; d_gene: NA; v_gene: TRBV7-8; CDR3nt: TGTGCCAGCAGCTTAGGGCCGGGAGGGGGTGATTCACCCCTCCACTTT; CDR3aa: CASSLGPGGGDSPLHF
abundance: NA; len: 14; j_gene: TRBJ1-2; d_gene: NA; v_gene: TRBV19; CDR3nt: TGTGCCAGTAGTACAAGACAGTTCGGCTATGGCTACACCTTC; CDR3aa: CASSTRQFGYGYTF
abundance: once; len: 18; j_gene: TRBJ2-1; d_gene: TRBD2; v_gene: TRBV24-1; CDR3nt: TGTGCCACCAGTGACCCTAGCGGGGGGCCTAGCTCCTACAATGAGCAGTTCTTC; CDR3aa: CATSDPSGGPSSYNEQFF
abundance: NA; len: 14; j_gene: TRBJ1-1; d_gene: TRBD1; v_gene: TRBV29-1; CDR3nt: TGCAGCGTGGCCGTGGGGGGGGACAGAATTGAAGCTTTCTTT; CDR3aa: CSVAVGGDRIEAFF
abundance: NA; len: 15; j_gene: TRBJ2-7; d_gene: NA; v_gene: TRBV5-1; CDR3nt: TGCGCCAGCAGCTTCTCACATATGGGGCTTTACGAGCAGTACTTC; CDR3aa: CASSFSHMGLYEQYF
abundance: NA; len: 18; j_gene: TRBJ2-6; d_gene: NA; v_gene: TRBV5-1; CDR3nt: TGCGCCAGCAGCTTGGGACGGGTGGCATTAGCTGGGGCCAACGTCCTGACTTTC; CDR3aa: CASSLGRVALAGANVLTF
abundance: NA; len: 14; j_gene: TRBJ1-2; d_gene: NA; v_gene: TRBV19; CDR3nt: TGTGCCAGTAGTCCAGCATCTTCTAGCTATGGCTACACCTTC; CDR3aa: CASSPASSSYGYTF
abundance: NA; len: 15; j_gene: TRBJ2-2; d_gene: NA; v_gene: TRBV3-1/TRBV3-2; CDR3nt: TGTGCCAGCAGCCAGGGACATTCTAACACCGGGGAGCTGTTTTTT; CDR3aa: CASSQGHSNTGELFF
abundance: NA; len: 13; j_gene: TRBJ2-3; d_gene: NA; v_gene: TRBV10-3; CDR3nt: TGTGCCATTGATGACGGTAGTGCAGATACGCAGTATTTT; CDR3aa: CAIDDGSADTQYF
abundance: few; len: 14; j_gene: TRBJ2-2; d_gene: NA; v_gene: TRBV18; CDR3nt: TGTGCCAGCTTCTCCACGGGGGAGTCCGGGGAGCTGTTTTTT; CDR3aa: CASFSTGESGELFF
abundance: NA; len: 15; j_gene: TRBJ1-6; d_gene: NA; v_gene: TRBV5-1; CDR3nt: TGCGCCAGCAGCTCTACTTCGGCGACTAATTCACCCCTCCACTTT; CDR3aa: CASSSTSATNSPLHF
abundance: NA; len: 13; j_gene: TRBJ1-6; d_gene: NA; v_gene: TRBV6-5; CDR3nt: TGTGCCAGCAGTTCCCGAGTGAATTCACCCCTCCACTTT; CDR3aa: CASSSRVNSPLHF
abundance: NA; len: 12; j_gene: TRBJ1-4; d_gene: NA; v_gene: TRBV28; CDR3nt: TGTGCCAGCAGTTTGGCGAGGGTAGGACTGTTTTTT; CDR3aa: CASSLARVGLFF
abundance: NA; len: 14; j_gene: TRBJ2-1; d_gene: NA; v_gene: TRBV27; CDR3nt: TGTGCCAGCAGGCGGGACGGACGATACAATGAGCAGTTCTTC; CDR3aa: CASRRDGRYNEQFF
abundance: once; len: 14; j_gene: TRBJ1-1; d_gene: TRBD1; v_gene: TRBV5-1; CDR3nt: TGCGCCAGCAGCAGGGGACAGGGGTGGACTGAAGCTTTCTTT; CDR3aa: CASSRGQGWTEAFF
abundance: NA; len: 17; j_gene: TRBJ2-1; d_gene: NA; v_gene: TRBV9; CDR3nt: TGTGCCAGCAGCCCTAGAGAGCGTGAGAGCTCCTACAATGAGCAGTTCTTC; CDR3aa: CASSPRERESSYNEQFF
abundance: once; len: 14; j_gene: TRBJ2-2; d_gene: NA; v_gene: TRBV28; CDR3nt: TGTGCCAGCAGTCCCGGGACTGCTACCGGGGAGCTGTTTTTT; CDR3aa: CASSPGTATGELFF
abundance: NA; len: 17; j_gene: TRBJ2-4; d_gene: NA; v_gene: TRBV3-1/TRBV3-2; CDR3nt: TGTGCCAGCAGCACAGGGTTTCCCATTTGCAAAAAAAACATTCAGTACTTC; CDR3aa: CASSTGFPICKKNIQYF
abundance: NA; len: 14; j_gene: TRBJ2-2; d_gene: NA; v_gene: TRBV3-1/TRBV3-2; CDR3nt: TGTGCCAGCAGCCAGGGTGGCGACACCGGGGAGCTGTTTTTT; CDR3aa: CASSQGGDTGELFF
abundance: few; len: 14; j_gene: TRBJ1-2; d_gene: NA; v_gene: TRBV3-1/TRBV3-2; CDR3nt: TGTGCCAGCAGCCAGGGGCGCAAAAACTATGGCTACACCTTC; CDR3aa: CASSQGRKNYGYTF
abundance: NA; len: 17; j_gene: TRBJ1-3; d_gene: NA; v_gene: TRBV19; CDR3nt: TGTGCCAGTAGTATAGGCGTCGGGTTGAGCTCTGGAAACACCATATATTTT; CDR3aa: CASSIGVGLSSGNTIYF
abundance: NA; len: 13; j_gene: TRBJ1-2; d_gene: NA; v_gene: TRBV2; CDR3nt: TGTGCCAGCAGTGGGACTTTAGAGGCTGGCTACACCTTC; CDR3aa: CASSGTLEAGYTF
abundance: NA; len: 12; j_gene: TRBJ2-1; d_gene: NA; v_gene: TRBV12-3/TRBV12-4; CDR3nt: TGTGCCAGCAGTTTATTTGGGACAGAGCAGTTCTTC; CDR3aa: CASSLFGTEQFF
abundance: NA; len: 15; j_gene: TRBJ2-2; d_gene: TRBD1; v_gene: TRBV3-1/TRBV3-2; CDR3nt: TGTGCCAGCAGCCAGTTGACAGGGGGCAACGGGGAGCTGTTTTTT; CDR3aa: CASSQLTGGNGELFF
abundance: NA; len: 20; j_gene: TRBJ1-6; d_gene: NA; v_gene: TRBV18; CDR3nt: TGTGCCAGCTCACCACCTAAAAGGGCAGGGCCCAGCTCCTATAATTCACCCCTCCACTTT; CDR3aa: CASSPPKRAGPSSYNSPLHF
abundance: NA; len: 12; j_gene: TRBJ1-3; d_gene: NA; v_gene: TRBV28; CDR3nt: TGTGCCAGCAGTTTATATACAAACACCATATATTTT; CDR3aa: CASSLYTNTIYF
abundance: NA; len: 16; j_gene: TRBJ1-1; d_gene: NA; v_gene: TRBV27; CDR3nt: TGTGCCAGCAGTTCACGGTCGGACATTGCGAACACTGAAGCTTTCTTT; CDR3aa: CASSSRSDIANTEAFF
abundance: NA; len: 17; j_gene: TRBJ2-7; d_gene: TRBD1; v_gene: TRBV7-9; CDR3nt: TGTGCCAGCAGCTCCACCCCCGGACAGGGATTCTCCTACGAGCAGTACTTC; CDR3aa: CASSSTPGQGFSYEQYF
abundance: NA; len: 19; j_gene: TRBJ2-1; d_gene: TRBD2; v_gene: TRBV9; CDR3nt: TGTGCCAGCAGCCCAACCCTGGGGACTAGCGGTTTCTCCTACAATGAGCAGTTCTTC; CDR3aa: CASSPTLGTSGFSYNEQFF
abundance: NA; len: 15; j_gene: TRBJ2-5; d_gene: NA; v_gene: TRBV4-1; CDR3nt: TGCGCCAGCAGCCAAGATTTAGAAGGGGGGCGCCGTACGTACTTC; CDR3aa: CASSQDLEGGRRTYF
abundance: NA; len: 15; j_gene: TRBJ2-1; d_gene: TRBD1; v_gene: TRBV7-3; CDR3nt: TGTGCCAGCAGCTTAGGGCAGGGGGCTAAGAATGAGCAGTTCTTC; CDR3aa: CASSLGQGAKNEQFF
abundance: NA; len: 14; j_gene: TRBJ1-6; d_gene: TRBD1; v_gene: TRBV6-5; CDR3nt: TGTGCCAGCAGCCTGGGACAGGGCGGGAGTGAAGTCCACTTT; CDR3aa: CASSLGQGGSEVHF
abundance: few; len: 14; j_gene: TRBJ1-1; d_gene: NA; v_gene: TRBV3-1/TRBV3-2; CDR3nt: TGTGCCAGCAGCCAAATACAGGGAAATACTGAAGCTTTCTTT; CDR3aa: CASSQIQGNTEAFF
abundance: NA; len: 14; j_gene: TRBJ2-7; d_gene: TRBD1; v_gene: TRBV6-5; CDR3nt: TGTGCCAGCACCCGGGGGACAGGTAACTACGAGCAGTACTTC; CDR3aa: CASTRGTGNYEQYF
abundance: NA; len: 14; j_gene: TRBJ1-2; d_gene: NA; v_gene: TRBV9; CDR3nt: TGTGCCAGCAGCTCCCGGACCGCTAACTATGGCTACACCTTC; CDR3aa: CASSSRTANYGYTF
abundance: NA; len: 15; j_gene: TRBJ2-1; d_gene: NA; v_gene: TRBV3-1/TRBV3-2; CDR3nt: TGTGCCAGCAGCCAAGATCTGGGGACCTACAATGAGCAGTTCTTC; CDR3aa: CASSQDLGTYNEQFF
abundance: few; len: 17; j_gene: TRBJ1-6; d_gene: TRBD1; v_gene: TRBV27; CDR3nt: TGTGCCAGCAGTTTAAAACCCCTGGGCAGGGGGAATTCACCCCTCCACTTT; CDR3aa: CASSLKPLGRGNSPLHF
abundance: NA; len: 12; j_gene: TRBJ1-1; d_gene: NA; v_gene: TRBV5-4; CDR3nt: TGTGCCAGCAGCGGCAGGGGATCTGAAGCTTTCTTT; CDR3aa: CASSGRGSEAFF
abundance: NA; len: 16; j_gene: TRBJ1-4; d_gene: NA; v_gene: TRBV13; CDR3nt: TGTGCCAGCAGTCGAAAGGACGGAGCAACTAATGAAAAACTGTTTTTT; CDR3aa: CASSRKDGATNEKLFF